This T cell receptor (beta chain) was sequenced in a study of follicular helper T cells after annual influenza vaccination. Noted time point: 2014-2015 season, pre-vaccination. Subjects lived in the community and lacked influenza vaccine within the prior 6 months. Each time point used about 35 to 110 mL of blood. From germline, CDR1 is MDHEN and CDR2 SYDVKM. Trimming pared 6 bases from V and 8 bases from J, leaving 22 bases between. The CDR3 consists of 16 residues. Survey level resolution was used for TCRB sequencing. This table comes from immunoSEQ multiplex PCR, and its TCRdb copy is limited to in-frame clones, with some not included. In the table there are about 15,000 clones, around 80% of which are singletons.

This specimen was CXCR5- memory CD4+ T cells sorted from blood, taken on the day of influenza vaccination. The sequence was obtained from an adult who received the influenza vaccine. This rearrangement joins TRBV28 to TRBJ1-4, with D possibly being TRBD1 (5 bases). CDR3 DNA sequence: TGTGCCAGCAGCCTTCTTGACAGCCCCCTTGGGGAAAAACTGTTTTTT. This codes for CASSLLDSPLGEKLFF.